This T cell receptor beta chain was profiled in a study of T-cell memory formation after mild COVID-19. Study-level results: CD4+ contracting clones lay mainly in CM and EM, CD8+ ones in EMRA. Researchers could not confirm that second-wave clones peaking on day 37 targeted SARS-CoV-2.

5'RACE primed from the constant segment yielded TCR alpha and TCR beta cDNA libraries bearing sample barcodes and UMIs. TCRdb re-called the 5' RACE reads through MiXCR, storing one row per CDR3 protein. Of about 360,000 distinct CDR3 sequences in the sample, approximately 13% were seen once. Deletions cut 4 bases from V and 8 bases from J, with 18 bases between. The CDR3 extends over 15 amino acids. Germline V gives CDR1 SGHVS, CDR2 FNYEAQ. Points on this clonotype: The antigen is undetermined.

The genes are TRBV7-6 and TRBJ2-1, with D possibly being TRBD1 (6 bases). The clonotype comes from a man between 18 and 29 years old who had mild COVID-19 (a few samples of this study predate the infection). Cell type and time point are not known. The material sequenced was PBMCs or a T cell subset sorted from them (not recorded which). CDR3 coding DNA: TGTGCCAGCAGCTCTCCGGGACATAACCGCGATGAGCAGTTCTTC. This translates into CASSSPGHNRDEQFF.